Listed here is a single TCR beta chain. One end of the junction varies from germline; a read error may be responsible. The data were taken from a study of T-cell memory formation after mild COVID-19. TCRdb independently ran MiXCR on the 5' RACE reads; one entry per CDR3 protein. The sample holds some 340,000 distinct CDR3 sequences, 10% to 15% seen once. Germline loops: CDR1 SNHLY, CDR2 FYNNEI. The CDR3 spans 13 residues. Sequenced sample: PBMCs or a T cell subset sorted from them (not recorded which). This receptor was identified in a man between 18 and 29 years old who had mild COVID-19 (a few samples of this study predate the infection). Cell type and time point are not known. V is TRBV2 and J is TRBJ1-1, with D unclear. CDR3 sequence (DNA): TGTGCCAGCAGCCAAACGACATCCCCCCAGGCACACTTT. Residues: CASSQTTSPQAHF.